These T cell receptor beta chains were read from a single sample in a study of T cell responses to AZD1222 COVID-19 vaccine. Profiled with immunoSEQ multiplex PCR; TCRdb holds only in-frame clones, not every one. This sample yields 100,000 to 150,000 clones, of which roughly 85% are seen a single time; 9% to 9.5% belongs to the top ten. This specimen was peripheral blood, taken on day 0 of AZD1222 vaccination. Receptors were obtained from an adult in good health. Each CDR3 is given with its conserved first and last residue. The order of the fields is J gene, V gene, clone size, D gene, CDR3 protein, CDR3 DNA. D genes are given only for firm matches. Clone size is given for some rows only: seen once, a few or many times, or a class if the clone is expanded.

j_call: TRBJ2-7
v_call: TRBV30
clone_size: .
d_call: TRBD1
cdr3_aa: CAWTAWTGGRYEQYF
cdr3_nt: TGTGCCTGGACTGCATGGACAGGGGGCCGGTACGAGCAGTACTTC

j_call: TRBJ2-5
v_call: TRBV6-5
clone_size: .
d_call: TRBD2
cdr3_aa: CASSMGLVKETQYF
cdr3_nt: TGTGCCAGCAGTATGGGACTAGTGAAAGAGACCCAGTACTTC

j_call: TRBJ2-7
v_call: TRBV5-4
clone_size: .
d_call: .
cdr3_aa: CASSSAAGQIIYEQYF
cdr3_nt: TGTGCCAGCAGCTCCGCAGCTGGCCAGATAATCTACGAGCAGTACTTC

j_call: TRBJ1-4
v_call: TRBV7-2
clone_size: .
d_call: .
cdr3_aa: CASSLDGSEKLFF
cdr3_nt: TGTGCCAGCAGCTTAGATGGTTCTGAAAAACTGTTTTTT

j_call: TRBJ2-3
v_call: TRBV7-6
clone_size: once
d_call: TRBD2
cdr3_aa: CASSLRAGGSTDTQYF
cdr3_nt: TGTGCCAGCAGCTTAAGAGCGGGAGGATCCACAGATACGCAGTATTTT

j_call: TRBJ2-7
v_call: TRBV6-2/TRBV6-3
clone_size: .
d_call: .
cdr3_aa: CASSYAYEQYF
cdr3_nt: TGTGCCAGCAGTTACGCCTACGAGCAGTACTTC

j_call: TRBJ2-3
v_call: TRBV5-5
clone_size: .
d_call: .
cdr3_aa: CASSLGYQLSTDTQYF
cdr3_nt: TGTGCCAGCAGCTTGGGTTATCAGCTAAGCACAGATACGCAGTATTTT

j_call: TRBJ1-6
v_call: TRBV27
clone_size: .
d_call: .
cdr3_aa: CASRLRGDNSPLHF
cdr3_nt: TGTGCCAGCAGGCTACGGGGCGATAATTCACCCCTCCACTTT

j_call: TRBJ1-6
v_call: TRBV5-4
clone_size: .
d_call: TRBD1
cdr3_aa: CASSLQGASGRSPLHF
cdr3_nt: TGTGCCAGCAGCTTACAGGGGGCGAGTGGCCGTTCACCCCTCCACTTT

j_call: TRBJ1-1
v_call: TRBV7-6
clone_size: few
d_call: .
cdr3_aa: CASSLALGGGTEAFF
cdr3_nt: TGTGCCAGCAGCTTAGCGTTGGGGGGAGGGACTGAAGCTTTCTTT

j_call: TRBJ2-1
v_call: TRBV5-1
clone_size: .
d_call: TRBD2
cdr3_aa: CASSLGGLAVHNEQFF
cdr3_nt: TGCGCCAGCAGCTTGGGAGGGCTAGCGGTGCATAATGAGCAGTTCTTC

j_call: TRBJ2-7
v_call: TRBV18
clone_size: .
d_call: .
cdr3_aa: CASSPGVQYEQYF
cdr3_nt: TGTGCCAGCTCACCAGGGGTTCAGTACGAGCAGTACTTC

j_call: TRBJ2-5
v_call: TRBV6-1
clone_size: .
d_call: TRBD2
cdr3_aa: CASSEEASGAQETQYF
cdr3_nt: TGTGCCAGCAGTGAAGAGGCTAGCGGGGCTCAAGAGACCCAGTACTTC

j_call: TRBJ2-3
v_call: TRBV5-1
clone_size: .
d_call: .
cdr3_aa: CASRPALSTDTQYF
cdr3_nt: TGCGCCAGCAGGCCGGCTCTTAGCACAGATACGCAGTATTTT

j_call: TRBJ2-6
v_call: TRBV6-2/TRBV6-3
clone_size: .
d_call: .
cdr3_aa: CASSNTIAGQGTGANVLTF
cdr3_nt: TGTGCCAGCAGCAATACCATAGCGGGACAGGGTACTGGGGCCAACGTCCTGACTTTC

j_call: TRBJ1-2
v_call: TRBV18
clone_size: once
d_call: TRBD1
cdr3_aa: CASSPSRSTGDAYGYTF
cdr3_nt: TGTGCCAGCTCACCATCCCGTTCAACAGGGGACGCCTATGGCTACACCTTC

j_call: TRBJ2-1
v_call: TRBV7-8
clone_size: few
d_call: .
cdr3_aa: CASSQFPNNEQFF
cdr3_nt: TGTGCCAGCAGCCAGTTCCCGAACAATGAGCAGTTCTTC

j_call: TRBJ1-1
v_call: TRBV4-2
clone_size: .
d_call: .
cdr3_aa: CASSQGPTQNTEAFF
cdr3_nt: TGTGCCAGCAGCCAGGGGCCCACACAGAACACTGAAGCTTTCTTT

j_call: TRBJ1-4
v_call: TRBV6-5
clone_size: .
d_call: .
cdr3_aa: CATLAGKLGEKLFF
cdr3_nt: TGTGCCACTCTAGCGGGAAAGCTCGGTGAAAAACTGTTTTTT

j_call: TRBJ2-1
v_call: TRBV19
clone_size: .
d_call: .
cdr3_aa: CASTSGHPGRDEQFF
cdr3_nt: TGTGCCAGTACCTCGGGGCATCCCGGCCGCGATGAGCAGTTCTTC

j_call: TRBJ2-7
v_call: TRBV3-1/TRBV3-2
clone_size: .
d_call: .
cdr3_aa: CASSQGGGWYEQYF
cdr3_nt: TGTGCCAGCAGCCAAGGGGGTGGTTGGTACGAGCAGTACTTC

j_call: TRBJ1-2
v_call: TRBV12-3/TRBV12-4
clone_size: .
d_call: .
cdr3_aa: CASTLQGGYGYTF
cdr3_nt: TGTGCCAGCACCCTTCAGGGCGGCTATGGCTACACCTTC

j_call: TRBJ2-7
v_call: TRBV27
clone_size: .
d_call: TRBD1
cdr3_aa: CASSLFQGAAYEQYF
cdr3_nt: TGTGCCAGCAGTTTATTCCAGGGGGCAGCGTACGAGCAGTACTTC

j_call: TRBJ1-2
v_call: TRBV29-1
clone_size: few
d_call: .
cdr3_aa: CSVHAWTYGYTF
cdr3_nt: TGCAGCGTTCACGCTTGGACCTATGGCTACACCTTC

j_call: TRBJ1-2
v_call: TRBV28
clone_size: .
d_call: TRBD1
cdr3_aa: CASSLLKGASGYTF
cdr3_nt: TGTGCCAGCAGTTTATTAAAGGGGGCAAGTGGCTACACCTTC

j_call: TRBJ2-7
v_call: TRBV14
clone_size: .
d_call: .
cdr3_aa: CASSQVSGSTYEQYF
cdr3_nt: TGTGCCAGCAGCCAGGTTAGCGGAAGCACCTACGAGCAGTACTTC

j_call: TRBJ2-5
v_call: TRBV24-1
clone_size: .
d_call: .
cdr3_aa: CATGRANQETQYF
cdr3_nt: TGTGCCACCGGTAGGGCGAATCAAGAGACCCAGTACTTC

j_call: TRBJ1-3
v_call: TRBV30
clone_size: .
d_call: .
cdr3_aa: CAWGAHPPWTIYF
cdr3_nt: TGTGCCTGGGGGGCCCATCCGCCATGGACCATATATTTT

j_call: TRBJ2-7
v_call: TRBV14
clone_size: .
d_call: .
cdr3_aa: CASSQDDRWYSSYEQYF
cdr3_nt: TGTGCCAGCAGCCAAGACGACAGGTGGTATAGTTCCTACGAGCAGTACTTC

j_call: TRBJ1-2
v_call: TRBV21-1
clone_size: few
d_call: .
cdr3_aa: CASSSQGSNYGYTF
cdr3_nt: TGTGCCAGCAGCTCACAGGGTTCCAACTATGGCTACACCTTC

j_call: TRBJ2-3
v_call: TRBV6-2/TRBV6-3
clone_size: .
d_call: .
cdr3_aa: CASSYSFGGQSTDTQYF
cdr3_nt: TGTGCCAGCAGTTACTCTTTTGGCGGACAGAGCACAGATACGCAGTATTTT

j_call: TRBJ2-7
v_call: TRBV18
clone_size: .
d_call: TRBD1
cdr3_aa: CASSPNSHPGQGSYEQYF
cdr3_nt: TGTGCCAGCTCACCCAACTCCCACCCGGGACAGGGTTCCTACGAGCAGTACTTC

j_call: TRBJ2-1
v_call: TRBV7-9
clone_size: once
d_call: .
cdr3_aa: CASSRGPASYNEQFF
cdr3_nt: TGTGCCAGCAGCCGGGGTCCGGCCTCCTACAATGAGCAGTTCTTC

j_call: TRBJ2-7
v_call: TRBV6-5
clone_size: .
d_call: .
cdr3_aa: CASRDISYEQYF
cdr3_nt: TGTGCCAGTCGGGACATCTCCTACGAGCAGTACTTC

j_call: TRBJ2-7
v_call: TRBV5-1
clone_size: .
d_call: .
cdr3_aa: CASSPQGLGGLSYEQYF
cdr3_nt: TGCGCCAGCAGCCCTCAGGGCCTCGGGGGGCTTTCCTACGAGCAGTACTTC

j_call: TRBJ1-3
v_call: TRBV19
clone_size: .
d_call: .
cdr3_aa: CPLGREANTIYF
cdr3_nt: TGTCCCCTGGGTAGGGAGGCGAACACCATATATTTT

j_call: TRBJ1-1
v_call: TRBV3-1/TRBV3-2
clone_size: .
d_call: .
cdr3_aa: CASSQEPGQQAFF
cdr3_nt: TGTGCCAGCAGCCAGGAGCCAGGACAGCAAGCTTTCTTT

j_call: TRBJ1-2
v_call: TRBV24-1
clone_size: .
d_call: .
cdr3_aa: CATSDPPDSYGYTF
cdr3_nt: TGTGCCACCAGTGATCCCCCCGACAGCTATGGCTACACCTTC

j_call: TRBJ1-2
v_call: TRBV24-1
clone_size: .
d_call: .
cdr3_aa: CVTSGSMKRGNYGYTF
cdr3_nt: TGTGTCACCAGTGGTTCTATGAAAAGGGGTAACTATGGCTACACCTTC

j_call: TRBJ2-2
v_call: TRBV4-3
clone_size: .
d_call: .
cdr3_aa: CASSPIPPENTGELFF
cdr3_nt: TGCGCCAGCAGCCCCATTCCCCCCGAGAACACCGGGGAGCTGTTTTTT

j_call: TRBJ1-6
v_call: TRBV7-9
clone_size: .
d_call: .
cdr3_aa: CASRSLTYLNSPLHF
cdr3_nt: TGTGCCAGCCGATCTTTGACATACCTTAATTCACCCCTCCACTTT

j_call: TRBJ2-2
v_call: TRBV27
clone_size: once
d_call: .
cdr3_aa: CASSLNRDTGELFF
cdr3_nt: TGTGCCAGCAGTTTAAACCGGGACACCGGGGAGCTGTTTTTT

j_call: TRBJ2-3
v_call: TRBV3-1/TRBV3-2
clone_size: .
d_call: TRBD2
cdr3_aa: CASSQRSGGGTDTQYF
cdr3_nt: TGTGCCAGCAGCCAACGTAGCGGGGGAGGCACAGATACGCAGTATTTT

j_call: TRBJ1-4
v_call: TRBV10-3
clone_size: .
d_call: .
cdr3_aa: CAIPPIGVIATPEKLFF
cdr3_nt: TGTGCCATCCCTCCCATAGGGGTAATAGCTACCCCTGAAAAACTGTTTTTT

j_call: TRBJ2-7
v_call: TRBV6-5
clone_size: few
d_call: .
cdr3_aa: CASSYSSGTRRYEQYF
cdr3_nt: TGTGCCAGCAGTTACTCGAGTGGGACACGTCGATACGAGCAGTACTTC

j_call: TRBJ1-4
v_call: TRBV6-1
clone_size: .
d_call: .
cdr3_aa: CASSEISLGGEKLFF
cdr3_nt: TGTGCCAGCAGTGAAATTTCACTAGGGGGTGAAAAACTGTTTTTT

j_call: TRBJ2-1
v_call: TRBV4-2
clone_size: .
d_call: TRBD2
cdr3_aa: CASSQEELAGGNEQFF
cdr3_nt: TGTGCCAGCAGCCAAGAGGAACTAGCGGGGGGCAATGAGCAGTTCTTC

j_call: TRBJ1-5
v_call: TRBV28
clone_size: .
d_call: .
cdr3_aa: CASTTDGNQPQHF
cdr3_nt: TGTGCCAGCACCACAGATGGCAATCAGCCCCAGCATTTT

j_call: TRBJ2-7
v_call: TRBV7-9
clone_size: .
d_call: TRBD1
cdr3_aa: CASSALGQGRYEQYF
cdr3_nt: TGTGCCAGCAGCGCTCTAGGACAGGGGAGATACGAGCAGTACTTC

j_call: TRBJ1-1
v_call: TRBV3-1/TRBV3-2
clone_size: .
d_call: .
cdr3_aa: CASSLGGGTEAFF
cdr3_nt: TGTGCCAGCAGCCTCGGGGGAGGAACTGAAGCTTTCTTT